These 10 T cell receptor beta chains share one sample of origin, sequenced in a study of blood T cell repertoires in COVID-19. Sequenced by immunoSEQ multiplex PCR; TCRdb stores in-frame clones only, minus some. The sample holds around 160,000 clones, around 82% seen once. The sequenced sample consisted of peripheral blood. Receptor source: a man in his 60s with active or convalescent COVID-19.

The chain combines TRBV11-3 with TRBJ2-3; 8 positions agree with TRBD1. The CDR3 is 14 residues long. CDR1 is SGHNT and CDR2 is YENEEA in the germline V gene. V was pared by 5 bases and J by 3 bases, with 4 bases of the junction left unmatched. This CDR3 is CASSPGQATDTQYF. The DNA for the CDR3 is TGTGCCAGCAGCCCGGGACAGGCAACAGATACGCAGTATTTT.

The chain recombines TRBV6-2 or TRBV6-3 with TRBJ1-2; maybe TRBD1 (6 bases). Trimming took off 4 bases at V and 1 base at J, with 19 bases between the two ends. This CDR3 contains 17 residues. The germline gives CDR1 MNHEY, CDR2 SVGEGT. CDR3 residues: CASSSARTEFFNYGYTF. In DNA, the CDR3 is TGTGCCAGCAGTTCAGCCAGGACAGAATTTTTTAACTATGGCTACACCTTC.

The chain employs TRBV28 and TRBJ2-5; 7 nucleotides align to TRBD2. Trimming removed 4 bases from V and 4 bases from J; junction bases left unmatched: 6. The V gene's germline CDR1 is MDHEN and CDR2 SYDVKM. There are 14 residues in the CDR3. Here the CDR3 reads CASSSPGTIETQYF. CDR3 bases: TGTGCCAGCAGTTCGCCGGGGACTATAGAGACCCAGTACTTC.

This sequence joins TRBV5-6 and TRBJ1-2, with a weak D call TRBD1 (5 bases). With 0 bases removed from V and 5 bases from J, the gap between germline ends came to 17 bases. Germline V CDR1 and CDR2: SGHDT, YYEEEE. The CDR3 covers 16 residues. CDR3 nucleotide sequence: TGTGCCAGCAGCTTGGAACTTAGGGGTTCTACTTATGGCTACACCTTC. This translates into CASSLELRGSTYGYTF.

V and J are TRBV7-2 and TRBJ2-7; 9 bases are shared with TRBD1. The CDR3 spans 15 residues. V was clipped by 4 bases and J by 5 bases; unmatched bases: 9. Germline V gene sequence: CDR1 SGHTA, CDR2 FQGNSA. Here the CDR3 DNA reads TGTGCCAGCAGCTCGGGTGGGGACAGGGTTCACGAGCAGTACTTC. It is translated as CASSSGGDRVHEQYF.

The chain combines TRBV28 with TRBJ2-7; D perhaps matches TRBD2 (6 bases). CDR1 is MDHEN, CDR2 SYDVKM, per germline. Trimming cost V 2 bases and J 3 bases, with 11 bases left between them. The CDR3 is made up of 14 amino acids. The CDR3 reads CASSLAGTRYEQYF. CDR3 in DNA: TGTGCCAGCAGTTTAGCGGGGACCCGCTACGAGCAGTACTTC.

The chain carries TRBV4-3 and TRBJ1-5, with 7 bases aligning to TRBD1. V dropped 1 base and J dropped 8; count of bases not matched to a gene: 5. Germline loops: CDR1 LGHNA, CDR2 YSLEER. This CDR3 comprises 14 residues. DNA for the CDR3: TGCGCCAGCAGCCAAGCAACAGGGGTCGAGCCCCAGCATTTT. Translated, it gives CASSQATGVEPQHF.

The chain links TRBV7-3 to TRBJ2-1; the match to TRBD2 covers 8 bases. Unmatched junction bases numbered 2, after V lost 5 bases and J lost 8 bases. The CDR3 runs to 12 residues. Germline-derived CDR1 and CDR2 are SGHTA and FQGTGA. This CDR3 is CASSREGYEQFF. In DNA form, the CDR3 reads TGTGCCAGCAGCCGGGAGGGGTATGAGCAGTTCTTC. The full variable domain, completed using reference TRBV7-3 and TRBJ2-1, is GAGVSQTPSNKVTEKGKYVELRCDPISGHTALYWYRQSLGQGPEFLIYFQGTGAADDSGLPNDRFFAVRPEGSVSTLKIQRTERGDSAVYLCASSREGYEQFFGPGTRLTVL.

The chain has TRBV28 and TRBJ1-1; no firm D call. Trimming removed 5 bases from V and 1 base from J, with 14 bases in between. This CDR3 contains 15 residues. Germline CDR1 reads MDHEN; CDR2 reads SYDVKM. The CDR3 bases are TGTGCCAGCAGTCCCCCCGCATCCGGGAACACTGAAGCTTTCTTT. Its protein product is CASSPPASGNTEAFF.

V is TRBV7-2 and J is TRBJ2-1, with a tentative D call TRBD2 (5 bases). The CDR3 has 15 residues. V was trimmed by 1 base and J by 3 bases, leaving 10 bases between them. Germline loops: CDR1 SGHTA, CDR2 FQGNSA. Here the CDR3 DNA reads TGTGCCAGCAGCTTAGAGGGAGAGGTCTACAATGAGCAGTTCTTC. Translation: CASSLEGEVYNEQFF.